The entry below describes one T cell receptor (beta chain). Germline CDR1 is MNHEY and CDR2 is SVGAGI. Trimming removed 7 bases at V and 8 bases at J, with 14 bases between. This CDR3 region has 12 residues. Clones were read by immunoSEQ multiplex PCR, and TCRdb kept only the in-frame ones, dropping some. The sample yields about 83,000 clones, more than 75% seen once. This entry belongs to a study of blood T cell repertoires in COVID-19. This TCR derives from a woman aged 80 or older with active or convalescent COVID-19. V gene TRBV6-5 combines with J gene TRBJ1-2; D is unclear. The sequencing input was peripheral blood. The CDR3 region is CASINSVGGYTF. For the CDR3, the DNA is TGTGCCAGCATTAACTCCGTTGGCGGCTACACCTTC.